This T cell receptor (beta chain) was observed in a study of cytomegalovirus exposure and HLA in healthy donors. As for the study in general: A later analysis reported the 100 to 150 validation repertoires used the same platform as the roughly 670 first-cohort repertoires. General observations from the study: The study recorded 160 or so TCR beta chains that were cytomegalovirus-associated. Among TCR sequences, most were rare, though some public TCRs appeared in many donors. Both high specificity and high sensitivity reportedly marked the classifier's diagnosis of cytomegalovirus status.

Profiling relied on immunoSEQ multiplex PCR, and the TCRdb table lists in-frame clones only, not all of them. Found here are about 64,000 clones, about 95% of them singletons; the top ten hold approximately 6%. Trimming cost V 1 base and J 5 bases, with 6 bases left between them. The CDR3 runs to 14 residues. The germline gives CDR1 LGHNA, CDR2 YNFKEQ. Concerning this clone: The antigen is not known.

The clonotype was recovered from a woman aged 18 to 35 in good health and CMV-seropositive. The sequenced sample consisted of PBMCs. This chain connects TRBV4-2 to TRBJ1-6; D gene unclear. The CDR3 DNA reads TGTGCCAGCAGCCAAGTAACTGATAATTCACCCCTCCACTTT. Translation gives CASSQVTDNSPLHF.